The present T cell receptor beta chain was sequenced within a study of T cell responses to AZD1222 COVID-19 vaccine. Study conclusions and caveats: Sampling captured repertoires only after the peak T cell response. Donors were mostly white British, more females; clonal diversity possibly underestimated.

The CDR3 is 14 amino acids. Germline V gene data show CDR1 as LGHDT and CDR2 as YNNKEL (reference sequence). Germline trimming cut 0 bases from V and 5 bases from J; bases unmatched to any gene: 4. Second doses were pooled across both intervals (about 4 or about 12 weeks). As to this clone: Its specificity is not known.

The protocol was immunoSEQ multiplex PCR, while the TCRdb copy is restricted to in-frame clones and leaves out a portion. Among roughly 120,000 clones listed, 85% to 95% were seen once. Source: peripheral blood, taken 28 days after the second AZD1222 dose. The chain carries TRBV3-1 (or the pseudogene TRBV3-2) and TRBJ2-7; 7 bases align to TRBD1. The clonotype comes from an adult who received the AZD1222 COVID-19 vaccine. The CDR3 bases are TGTGCCAGCAGCCAAGACAGGGGGTACGACGAGCAGTACTTC. It codes for CASSQDRGYDEQYF.